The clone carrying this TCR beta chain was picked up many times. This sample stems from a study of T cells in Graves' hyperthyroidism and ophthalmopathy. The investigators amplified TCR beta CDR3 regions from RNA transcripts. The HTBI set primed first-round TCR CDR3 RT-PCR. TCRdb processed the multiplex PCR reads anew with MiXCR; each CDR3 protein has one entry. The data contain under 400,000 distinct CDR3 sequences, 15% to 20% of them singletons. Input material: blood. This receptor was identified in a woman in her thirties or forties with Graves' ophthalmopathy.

This chain's CDR3 is CASSLRQGAGNTGELFF. The CDR3 DNA sequence: TGCGCCAGCAGCCTTAGACAGGGGGCGGGGAACACCGGGGAGCTGTTTTTT. The V and J genes are TRBV4-3 and TRBJ2-2; TRBD1 aligns across 10 bases. The CDR3 has 17 residues. J was trimmed by 1 base and V by 4 bases; bases with no gene match: 6. The germline CDR1 and CDR2 sequences are LGHNA and YSLEER.